This TCR beta chain was sequenced for a study of glioma-infiltrating T cells. Using RNA template, CDR3s of TCR alpha and beta were amplified with iRepertoire arm-PCR. TCRdb called the multiplex PCR reads again in MiXCR, with one record for every CDR3 protein. This sample has some 130,000 distinct CDR3 sequences, with 24% found just once. The CDR3 sequence is 14 residues long. V gave up 8 bases and J gave up 3 bases; unmatched junction bases: 9. Germline V gene data show CDR1 as KGHSH and CDR2 as LQKENI. Sequencing input: glioma tissue, nonneoplastic brain tissue, or PBMCs (not recorded which). The receptor comes from a human donor with low-grade glioma or glioblastoma, undergoing nonglioma brain surgery, or in good health (not recorded which). The chain recombines TRBV18 with TRBJ1-1; TRBD1 matches 7 bases. CDR3 loop: CASTRGQGDTEAFF. The CDR3 bases are TGTGCCAGCACCCGAGGGCAGGGGGACACTGAAGCTTTCTTT.